Following are 30 T cell receptor beta chains from one sample sequenced in a study of blood T cell repertoires in COVID-19. Profiled with immunoSEQ multiplex PCR; TCRdb holds only in-frame clones, not every one. The data contain 150,000 or so clones, 60% to 85% of them seen just once; the ten biggest clones take up 4.5% to 5%. The source material was peripheral blood. Every receptor here comes from a woman older than 75 with active or convalescent COVID-19.

The chain joins TRBV28 to TRBJ2-2, with 11 nucleotides matching TRBD2. The junction had 8 bases not matched to a gene; V was cut back by 6 bases and J by 5 bases. This CDR3 is built from 16 residues. The V gene's germline CDR1 is MDHEN and CDR2 SYDVKM. The CDR3 DNA follows: TGTGCCAGCAGCCTCGGGACTAGCGGTGGGACCGGGGAGCTGTTTTTT. Translation: CASSLGTSGGTGELFF.

The rearrangement joins TRBV7-2 to TRBJ1-5; no firm D call. CDR3 size: 13 residues. Germline V gene lookup returns CDR1 SGHTA and CDR2 FQGNSA. Trimming cost V 2 bases and J 5 bases, with 7 bases left between them. CDR3 bases: TGTGCCAGCAGCTTACGGGAGTATCAGCCCCAGCATTTT. As protein: CASSLREYQPQHF. The full variable domain, its missing parts supplied by reference TRBV7-2 and TRBJ1-5, is GAGVSQSPSNKVTEKGKDVELRCDPISGHTALYWYRQSLGQGLEFLIYFQGNSAPDKSGLPSDRFSAERTGGSVSTLTIQRTQQEDSAVYLCASSLREYQPQHFGDGTRLSIL.

There are a few counts of this clone. The chain recombines TRBV24-1 with TRBJ1-1; TRBD1 matches at 7 bases. Germline CDR1 reads KGHDR; CDR2 reads SFDVKD. Losses at the gene ends were 6 bases for V and 7 bases for J; bases not matched to a gene: 4. The length of the CDR3 is 12 residues. CDR3 DNA: TGTGCCACCAGTAGGGCAGGGGGTGAAGCTTTCTTT. It encodes CATSRAGGEAFF.

The rearrangement joins TRBV5-4 to TRBJ1-6, with a tentative D call TRBD1 (5 bases). V was trimmed by 0 bases and J by 7 bases, leaving 11 bases between them. The CDR3 has 15 amino acids. Germline CDR1 reads SGHNT; CDR2 reads YYREEE (reference sequence). The CDR3 region has the DNA TGTGCCAGCAGCTTGGGGACAAATAACAATTCACCCCTCCACTTT. Translating gives CASSLGTNNNSPLHF.

This sequence joins TRBV2 and TRBJ1-2; tentative D call: TRBD1 (5 bases). The CDR3 contains 14 residues. Per the germline V gene, CDR1 is SNHLY and CDR2 is FYNNEI. V gave up 1 base and J gave up 9 bases, with 15 bases separating them. The DNA of the CDR3 is TGTGCCAGCAGTGAAGGGGGGGGACCATTCCGCTACACCTTC. It yields the protein CASSEGGGPFRYTF.

The chain recombines TRBV27 with TRBJ1-2, with a possible D match to TRBD1 (5 bases). Germline V gene sequence: CDR1 MNHEY, CDR2 SMNVEV (reference sequence). V was shortened by 0 bases and J by 3 bases, with 14 bases between the two germline ends. This CDR3 has 16 residues. The CDR3: CASSLSIRVRDYGYTF. The CDR3, as DNA: TGTGCCAGCAGTTTATCTATCAGGGTCAGAGACTATGGCTACACCTTC.

The chain couples TRBV6-1 to TRBJ1-2, with D possibly matching TRBD1 (5 bases). CDR3 length: 15 residues. Looked up from germline, CDR1 is MNHNS and CDR2 is SASEGT. V dropped 0 bases and J dropped 3 bases, with 11 bases sitting between them. The CDR3 DNA reads TGTGCCAGCAGTGAAGCATCGGGGGGATACTATGGCTACACCTTC. Its protein product is CASSEASGGYYGYTF.

Concerning this clone itself: The identical CDR3 is also encoded by other nucleotide sequences in the sample. The chain is built from TRBV6-5 and TRBJ1-5, with 7 bases identical to TRBD1. This CDR3 region has 13 residues. The trim removed 6 bases at V and 2 bases at J, leaving 1 base unmatched. From germline, CDR1 is MNHEY and CDR2 SVGAGI. The CDR3 coding sequence is TGTGCCAGCAGAGACAGGGGCAATCAGCCCCAGCATTTT. Its translation is CASRDRGNQPQHF.

The genes are TRBV5-4 and TRBJ2-1; 9 bases match TRBD2. V lost 4 bases and J lost 7; bases outside the gene matches: 12. The CDR3 has 16 residues. The germline V gene encodes CDR1 SGHNT and CDR2 YYREEE (reference sequence). The DNA for the CDR3 is TGTGCCAGCAGCATCCCTGCGGGGGGGCGGGCGAATGAGCAGTTCTTC. It encodes CASSIPAGGRANEQFF.

The chain carries TRBV12-3 or TRBV12-4 and TRBJ2-1, with D maybe TRBD2 (6 bases). The CDR3 sequence is 12 residues long. Trimming pared 6 bases from V and 7 bases from J, leaving 10 bases between. CDR3 in amino acids: CASSLLANEQFF. As DNA, the CDR3 is TGTGCCAGCAGCCTTCTAGCGAATGAGCAGTTCTTC.

The V and J genes are TRBV5-6 and TRBJ1-1; the match to TRBD1 covers 11 bases. The CDR3 covers 19 residues. Germline loops: CDR1 SGHDT, CDR2 YYEEEE. V shed 4 bases, J shed 0 bases, and the junction held 14 bases outside the gene matches. Here the CDR3 reads CASSQRTGGFTRMNTEAFF. CDR3 coding DNA: TGTGCCAGCAGCCAACGGACAGGGGGCTTTACTCGGATGAACACTGAAGCTTTCTTT.

The V gene is TRBV2, the J gene TRBJ2-5; D gene uncertain. The CDR3 has 15 amino acids. Germline loops: CDR1 SNHLY, CDR2 FYNNEI. The V end was cut by 2 bases, the J end by 1 base, with 11 bases between. The chain's CDR3 is CASSERVISQETQYF. The CDR3 nucleotides are TGTGCCAGCAGTGAACGGGTGATCAGCCAAGAGACCCAGTACTTC.

This chain links TRBV5-1 with TRBJ1-4, with 10 bases fitting TRBD1. Germline trimming cut 4 bases from V and 7 bases from J; bases unmatched to any gene: 7. Germline V gene lookup returns CDR1 SGHRS and CDR2 YFSETQ. The CDR3 runs 15 residues. CDR3: CASSVGRTGGEKLFF. Written as DNA, the CDR3 is TGCGCCAGCAGCGTTGGCCGGACAGGGGGTGAAAAACTGTTTTTT.

The chain couples TRBV19 to TRBJ1-1; D uncertain. CDR1 is LNHDA, CDR2 SQIVND, per germline (reference sequence). V was trimmed by 4 bases and J by 2 bases, leaving 17 bases between them. CDR3 size: 16 residues. The CDR3 DNA reads as TGTGCCAGTAGTAATCCGACATTAGGCTTAAACACTGAAGCTTTCTTT. Its translation: CASSNPTLGLNTEAFF.

V gene TRBV27 combines with J gene TRBJ2-2; TRBD1 matches 9 bases. The junction had 3 bases not matched to a gene; V was cut back by 0 bases and J by 4 bases. Germline CDR1 reads MNHEY; CDR2 reads SMNVEV (reference sequence). The CDR3 is 16 amino acids. The CDR3 sequence is CASSLSWDRVTGELFF. In nucleotides, the CDR3 is TGTGCCAGCAGTTTATCTTGGGACAGGGTCACCGGGGAGCTGTTTTTT.

CDR3 nucleotides: TGCGCCAGCACCGGGGGGTTTGAAGCTTTCTTT. Protein sequence: CASTGGFEAFF. The chain has TRBV10-2 and TRBJ1-1, with D maybe TRBD1 (5 bases). Per the germline V gene, CDR1 is WSHSY and CDR2 is SAAADI. Trimming took 7 bases from V and 7 from J, leaving 10 bases between them. The CDR3 loop spans 11 amino acids.

The chain links TRBV19 to TRBJ1-5, with D possibly matching TRBD1 (6 bases). This CDR3 has 13 amino acids. Germline V gives CDR1 LNHDA, CDR2 SQIVND (reference sequence). The V and J ends lost 6 bases and 4 bases respectively, with 10 bases between them. The CDR3 region has the DNA TGTGCCAGTAGCCGAGACAGGAATCAGCCCCAGCATTTT. Translated, it gives CASSRDRNQPQHF.

The V call is TRBV12-3 or TRBV12-4, the J call TRBJ2-7; D gene unclear. Trimming left V 2 bases short and J 2 bases short, with 7 bases between. CDR3 size: 13 residues. The CDR3 protein is CASSLQVAYEQYF. CDR3 DNA: TGTGCCAGCAGTTTACAGGTAGCCTACGAGCAGTACTTC.

The genes are TRBV20-1 and TRBJ1-5; D is uncertain. Germline assignment: CDR1 DFQATT and CDR2 SNEGSKA (reference sequence). The CDR3 spans 12 residues. V lost 3 bases to trimming and J lost 7 bases, with 10 bases between them. The DNA for the CDR3 is TGCAGTGCTAGTCTAGGCCGGCAGCCCCAGCATTTT. It translates to CSASLGRQPQHF.

The table lists this clone with a few counts. The chain has TRBV5-1 and TRBJ1-5; no clear D. Germline loops: CDR1 SGHRS, CDR2 YFSETQ. Trimming shortened V by 0 bases and J by 4 bases, and 8 bases separated the two germline ends. CDR3 length: 14 amino acids. The CDR3 here is CASSLGAANQPQHF. CDR3 nucleotides: TGCGCCAGCAGCTTGGGGGCCGCTAATCAGCCCCAGCATTTT.

The chain links TRBV9 to TRBJ2-3; D might be TRBD2 (5 bases). The germline V gene encodes CDR1 SGDLS and CDR2 YYNGEE. Trimming shortened V by 0 bases and J by 2 bases, and 13 bases separated the two germline ends. The CDR3 consists of 16 residues. The CDR3 DNA sequence: TGTGCCAGCAGCGTAGAGAGGGATTCCCTCACAGATACGCAGTATTTT. This encodes CASSVERDSLTDTQYF.

The chain is built from TRBV7-2 and TRBJ1-3; D remains ambiguous. Germline CDR1 reads SGHTA; CDR2 reads FQGNSA. Between the trimmed V and J ends, which lost 0 bases and 7 bases, there was a span of 19 bases. This CDR3 contains 17 residues. The CDR3 sequence: CASSLATGSLRLNTIYF. The CDR3 DNA sequence: TGTGCCAGCAGCTTAGCGACCGGGAGCCTTCGTCTTAACACCATATATTTT.

The J gene is TRBJ2-3, the V gene TRBV5-1, with 11 positions matching TRBD2. Unmatched junction bases numbered 3, after V lost 1 base and J lost 2 bases. The V gene's germline CDR1 is SGHRS and CDR2 YFSETQ. The CDR3 runs to 16 residues. The CDR3 is CASSLLAGGITDTQYF. CDR3 coding DNA: TGCGCCAGCAGCTTGCTAGCGGGGGGAATCACAGATACGCAGTATTTT.

V and J are TRBV18 and TRBJ1-6; 7 bases are shared with TRBD1. Germline lookup yields CDR1 KGHSH and CDR2 LQKENI. After removal of 3 bases from V and 6 bases from J, the junction contained 8 bases not matched to a gene. The CDR3 is 16 residues long. The CDR3 is CASSPTGVSLNSPLHF. The CDR3 bases are TGTGCCAGCTCACCCACAGGGGTATCCCTTAATTCACCCCTCCACTTT.

The V and J genes are TRBV9 and TRBJ1-2; D gene unclear. The V end was cut by 4 bases, the J end by 0 bases, with 13 bases between. The germline gives CDR1 SGDLS, CDR2 YYNGEE. This CDR3 comprises 15 residues. Written as DNA, the CDR3 is TGTGCCAGCAGCCTAGGCGAGGGCTCTAACTATGGCTACACCTTC. Translation gives CASSLGEGSNYGYTF.

The rearrangement joins TRBV24-1 to TRBJ1-5, with 7 positions matching TRBD1. CDR3 size: 14 residues. The germline CDR1 and CDR2 sequences are KGHDR and SFDVKD. The V gene end was trimmed by 3 bases and the J gene end by 5 bases; junction bases not matched to a gene: 3. CDR3 DNA: TGTGCCACCAGTGATACAGGGGACTATCAGCCCCAGCATTTT. The encoded protein is CATSDTGDYQPQHF.

The sample holds one count of this clone. V usage is TRBV7-8 and J usage is TRBJ1-6; D may be TRBD1 (6 bases). Trimming pared 4 bases from V and 4 bases from J, leaving 8 bases between. The CDR3 totals 14 residues. Germline-derived CDR1 and CDR2 are SGHVS and FQNEAQ. The CDR3 sequence is CASSSTGYNSPLHF. CDR3 coding DNA: TGTGCCAGCAGCTCAACAGGGTATAATTCACCCCTCCACTTT.

The chain is built from TRBV12-3 or TRBV12-4 and TRBJ1-2; TRBD1 might be the D (6 bases). Trimming shortened V by 4 bases and J by 4 bases, and 10 bases separated the two germline ends. There are 13 residues in the CDR3. The CDR3 loop is CASSSQGPYGYTF. In DNA form, the CDR3 reads TGTGCCAGCAGTTCCCAGGGGCCCTATGGCTACACCTTC.

This chain connects TRBV4-2 to TRBJ1-2, with 7 nucleotides matching TRBD1. This CDR3 comprises 15 residues. Trimming took 0 bases from V and 8 from J; bases not matched to a gene: 9. CDR1 is LGHNA, CDR2 YNFKEQ, per germline. The CDR3 nucleotides read TGTGCCAGCAGCCAAGATGGGCAGGGGGTGGGGGGCTACACCTTC. Protein: CASSQDGQGVGGYTF.

This clone was recorded once. This chain connects TRBV12-2 to TRBJ2-7; the table's D gene call, TRBD1, was not cross checked with the DNA. TRBV12-2 is annotated as a pseudogene. The CDR3 is made up of 16 amino acids. CDR3 bases: TGTGCAAGTCGCCTAGAGGGACAGGGGAGCTCCTACGAGCAGTACTTC. Amino acids: CASRLEGQGSSYEQYF.